This TCR beta chain stems from a study of PD-1 blockade in classical Hodgkin lymphoma. Study-wide findings and caveats: Healthy donors were reported to have higher baseline TCR diversity than newly diagnosed patients.

Only one count was recorded for this clone. Its specificity is not known. This CDR3 is 11 amino acids long. CDR1 is DFQATT and CDR2 is SNEGSKA in the germline V gene (reference sequence). V dropped 3 bases and J dropped 6 bases, with 8 bases sitting between them. The time point: cycle 4 day 1 (C4D1), after less than seven weeks of nivolumab. Relapses following autologous stem cell transplantation were seen in all patients, with brentuximab vedotin exposure varying. Produced via immunoSEQ multiplex PCR; TCRdb's table is partial and in-frame only. The data show 6,900 or so clones, 70% to 90% seen once. The rearrangement joins TRBV20-1 to TRBJ1-2; a weak D match, TRBD1 (6 bases). The clonotype was recovered from a human donor with classical Hodgkin lymphoma. The sequenced sample was peripheral blood mononuclear cells (PBMCs), obtained before the fourth cycle of nivolumab. CDR3 in amino acids: CSARQGNGYTF. CDR3 DNA: TGCAGTGCTAGGCAGGGGAATGGCTACACCTTC.